This TCR beta chain is from a study of shared clonotypes between healthy human individuals (dated by TCRdb to about 2020). Some background on the complete study: The cohort included a few men and a couple of women between 18 and 49 years of age. For each donor, CD4 naive and CD4 memory were each run on three plates, CD8 naive on two plates, and CD8 memory on one plate. The study deeply sequenced blood TCR repertoires of about 5 healthy adults to estimate repertoire size and the extent of clonotype sharing between individuals. To increase sequencing depth and limit assay-specific biases, different laboratories used diverse techniques to prepare libraries and sequence TCR repertoires. Between about 0.94 and 8.9 billion PBMCs per donor were obtained by leukapheresis.

The study at large found these results: Sampling was limited to blood, and TCR repertoires in tissue likely differ from TCR repertoires in blood. Estimated clonotype richness was generally larger for naive than for memory subsets. Rarefaction of sorted-subset datasets indicated incomplete sequencing despite the large sequencing depth. Compared with non-shared clonotypes, the clonotypes found in all four sorted-subset donors had higher generation probabilities. Sharing across a handful of donors was observed for about 4.8% of naive CD4, around 3.5% of naive CD8, about 2.5% of memory CD4, and roughly 0.43% of memory CD8 clonotypes. Pairwise subsampling indicated that sequencing depth was expected to affect the degree of clonotype sharing among donors. The genetic and exposure-history diversity represented was limited by the small number of donors.

About this clone itself: Its binding antigen is unknown. No base-level quality is on record; no much larger clone is a single base apart.

The donors were healthy, HIV-negative adults with no recently reported acute infections or vaccinations. All donors were Caucasian adults living in Nashville, Tennessee, USA. CD4+ T cells were enriched by magnetic negative selection; naive cells were then positively selected on CD45RA, and the negative fraction formed the memory subset. Blood was obtained by leukapheresis, after which PBMCs were separated by Ficoll-Histopaque density gradient centrifugation and cryopreserved in liquid nitrogen vapor phase. Analytical flow cytometry was used to check the purity and quantity of each magnetically sorted T cell population. Genomic DNA was isolated from every sorted fraction and measured by UV absorbance on a Nanodrop 2000c. TCR CDR3 regions were amplified from genomic DNA by multiplex PCR using the deep immunoSEQ assay. Extracted genomic DNA from each cell subset was distributed evenly across all wells of several immunoSEQ 96-well plates, and each plate was treated as a replicate. Each replicate PCR for sorted subsets received around 200 ng genomic DNA, equal to roughly 30,000 T cell genomes. The purified libraries were quantified using a Qubit 3.0 fluorometer, sized with a Bioanalyzer 2100, and then quantified again using the KAPA Library Quantification kit. Each immunoSEQ 96-well plate was sequenced on its own single-read 150-cycle Illumina NextSeq 550 flow cell. The paper's data handling went like this. Because the immunoSEQ output included only junctional sequences and no quality scores, the filtering could not be the same as the filtering used for full-length reads. Sequences were annotated with PyIR, a Python wrapper for IgBLAST v1.9, using IMGT germline references to assign V/J genes and CDR3. Reads were filtered out if the reads had weak V/J assignments (E-value above 1e-6), no CDR3, stop codons, out-of-frame junctions, or ambiguous translated residues. V3J clonotypes were defined by identical inferred V gene, J gene, and CDR3 amino acid sequence. To compute the percentage overlap between repertoires, the number of shared unique clonotypes was divided by the size of the smaller repertoire. Richness of each repertoire was evaluated using RTK rarefaction, the Chao1 estimator, and Recon v2.1 estimates of unobserved clonotypes. Generation probabilities were computed with OLGA for all TCRbeta clonotypes obtained by the gDNA method from several donors. Imported from immuneACCESS, the table was reduced by TCRdb to in-frame sequences with V and J called. These copies leave out some clones; in studies compared against another copy, an unresolved V gene accounts for under half, and the cause of the remainder is not known. That table is the source of V, J and clone size, and D and trimming were worked out from the DNA. Present in this sample are fewer than 1.6 million clones, approximately 98.5% of which were seen just once. 0.3% to 0.45% of the sample is taken by the ten largest.

The CDR3, cysteine through phenylalanine, is 14 amino acids long. Only the CDR3 part of the read is kept: 42 bases, read in frame from the first base. CDR1 is given as SGHRS and CDR2 as YFSETQ, both from the germline V gene. V is pared back by 0 bases and J by 2 bases, with 9 bases lying between the germline termini. Material: naive CD4+ T cells sorted from blood. In light of the paper, this sample's cell subset or site label describes: CD45RA+ positively selected. This TCR derives from a young man in good health. The chain joins TRBV5-1 to TRBJ2-7, with no reliable assignment of the D segment. The CDR3 reads CASSLATSPYEQYF. At the DNA level, the sequence is TGCGCCAGCAGCTTGGCCACCAGCCCCTACGAGCAGTACTTC.